This entry features one TCR beta chain sequence. The specificity of this receptor is unknown. Per-base qualities were not stored, and no clone one base away is much larger. This entry belongs to a study of post-analysis software for immune sequencing data (dated by TCRdb to about 2015). Background for the entire study: Recorded disease courses included relapsing-remitting, secondary progressive and progressive-relapsing multiple sclerosis, with some patients lacking subtype annotation. The patient repertoires were set against about 10 previously published healthy control repertoires from donors whose ages ranged from roughly 6 to 26 years. A subset of samples was prepared in parallel using single-end sample barcoding, then pooled and co-amplified after Illumina adapter ligation. Overall study results and their limits: When samples were clustered directly using the F measure, samples prepared in the same batch co-clustered strongly, which prompted a batch-effect correction. Compared with controls, multiple sclerosis patients had significantly lower normalized Chao1 diversity, a finding suggesting substantial peripheral T-cell clonal expansion. The multiple sclerosis patient group was slightly younger than the control group.

To demonstrate the VDJtools post-analysis software, TCR beta repertoires were profiled from the peripheral blood of about a dozen young patients with multiple sclerosis. The multiple sclerosis patients were children and adolescents ranging in age from 6 to 15 years. Library creation used PCR. TCRdb lists the instrument as Illumina HiSeq 2500. To reduce PCR and sequencing biases, unique molecular identifiers were built into the TCR beta cDNA libraries. Every 1 to 10 million input T cells yielded roughly 500,000 cDNA molecules, meaning each molecule approximated one T cell. The same protocol used for the earlier healthy control dataset was applied to prepare and sequence the patient libraries. Within a given batch, samples were prepared together, multiplexed and sequenced on the same HiSeq lane. The published analysis was carried out like this. MIGEC handled the raw barcoded reads, throwing out single-read molecular identifier groups before consensus assembly and CDR3 extraction. VDJtools was used for post-analysis of the clonotype tables, with diversity normalized by down-sampling every dataset to the smallest sample size. In repertoire overlap clustering, CDR3 amino acid sequences, but not nucleotide sequences, were matched to correct batch-related cross-sample contamination. TCRdb cleaned the public reads at Q25 with fastp, built clones with MiXCR and kept in-frame beta chains. Each record represents a unique CDR3 protein, reported with the most common genes and DNA among its rows. In this record, the V and J calls reflect TCRdb's handling and not the investigators' own analysis. Recorded for this sample are under 900,000 distinct CDR3 sequences; under 70% of them occurred a single time. 4.6% of the sample rests with the top ten.

The sequence derives from a girl aged 5-17 years with multiple sclerosis. Input material: blood.

The sequenced DNA is TGCGCCAGCAGCTTGGAGGGACAGGGGAACTACGAGCAGTACTTC. It codes for CASSLEGQGNYEQYF. The chain is encoded by TRBV5-1 joined to TRBJ2-7; the junction holds 10 bases that match TRBD1. After removal of 0 bases from V and 3 bases from J, the junction retains 3 bases not matched to a gene. The CDR3 starts with the cysteine, ends with the phenylalanine, and has 15 residues. The kept DNA is CDR3 alone, 45 bases in frame from the first base. The germline V gene provides CDR1 SGHRS and CDR2 YFSETQ.